This TCR beta chain was identified during a study of low-dose radiotherapy and immunotherapy resistance in tumors. Study background: The study delivered 0.5 Gy per fraction every 2 weeks to Cohort 1, totaling 6.5 Gy. Members of Cohort 2 were treated with 1 Gy per fraction every two weeks; their total was 13 Gy over 26 weeks.

Primers targeting TRAV and TRBV primed first-strand cDNA, covering alpha and beta chains. TCR amplification involved 20 PCR cycles with a constant-region primer and V-primer adapter. TCRdb called the reads again in MiXCR, with one record for every CDR3 protein. The repertoire holds approximately 45,000 distinct CDR3 sequences, around a quarter seen once, with about 9.5% in the top ten. This CDR3 contains 15 residues. Germline V gene data show CDR1 as MGHRA and CDR2 as YSYEKL. Trimming at V came to 2 bases and at J to 3 bases, leaving 7 bases not matched to a gene. Time point noted: after trial treatment. Noted treatment: LDRT plus nivolumab, ipilimumab, low-dose cyclophosphamide and aspirin (RACIN trial). Donors, who were enrolled in a single-arm phase I dose-escalation trial, received nivolumab, ipilimumab, aspirin, low-dose cyclophosphamide and low-dose radiotherapy. Solid tumors that lacked tumor-infiltrating lymphocytes and were advanced were present in eligible patients.

The clonotype comes from a male donor with prostate cancer. The sequences come from PBMCs, collected after low-dose radiotherapy plus immunotherapy. The gene calls are TRBV4-1 and TRBJ2-7; 7 bases match TRBD1. In DNA, the CDR3 is TGCGCCAGCAGCCAAACCGGGACAGAAAGCTACGAGCAGTACTTC. It codes for CASSQTGTESYEQYF.